Listed here are 25 T cell receptor beta chains from one sample, sequenced in a study of cytomegalovirus exposure and HLA in healthy donors (TCRdb year 2017). The protocol used for the library was the immunoSEQ multiplex PCR assay. Here the immuneACCESS table is served through TCRdb, limited to in-frame sequences with V and J called. Missing clones are a known gap in these copies; in checked studies unresolved V genes cover under half, and the rest lacks a known reason. The sample records 110,000 or so clones, about 87% of which are singletons. The leading ten clones occupy about 1.8% of the sample. Sequenced sample: PBMCs. These receptors all come from a man between 18 and 35 years old in good health and CMV-seronegative.

This chain uses TRBV6-6 with TRBJ2-1, with 8 positions matching TRBD1. Germline CDR1 is MNHNY and CDR2 is SVGAGI (reference sequence). The CDR3 extends over 14 amino acids. V was clipped by 7 bases and J by 7 bases; unmatched bases: 9. The CDR3 loop reads CASIQTTGDNEQFF. The CDR3 DNA follows: TGTGCCAGCATCCAAACGACAGGGGATAATGAGCAGTTCTTC.

The V gene is TRBV19, the J gene TRBJ2-5, with unresolved D. The V and J ends lost 6 bases and 4 bases respectively, with 12 bases between them. This CDR3 comprises 13 residues. Per the germline V gene, CDR1 is LNHDA and CDR2 is SQIVND (reference sequence). CDR3 amino acids: CASRPNPGETQYF. The CDR3, as DNA: TGTGCCAGTAGGCCGAATCCGGGAGAGACCCAGTACTTC.

CDR3 nucleotide sequence: TGTGCCAGCAGTGTTGAGACAGGAGCCACCGGGGAGCTGTTTTTT. Protein sequence: CASSVETGATGELFF. V usage is TRBV6-1 and J usage is TRBJ2-2; a possible D gene is TRBD1 (6 bases). Germline lookup yields CDR1 MNHNS and CDR2 SASEGT. V lost 4 bases, J lost 4 bases, and 13 bases lay in between. This CDR3 has 15 amino acids.

The chain uses TRBV28 and TRBJ1-2; D is possibly TRBD1 (5 bases). This CDR3 spans 13 amino acids. V dropped 1 base and J dropped 3 bases, with 6 bases sitting between them. Germline V gene data show CDR1 as MDHEN and CDR2 as SYDVKM. This chain's CDR3 is CASSLSRDYGYTF. The CDR3 coding sequence is TGTGCCAGCAGTTTATCCAGGGACTATGGCTACACCTTC.

This clone was observed a single time. The J gene is TRBJ2-1, the V gene TRBV19; D gene uncertain. The V gene lost 3 bases and the J gene lost 8 bases, with 11 bases spanning the gap. From germline, CDR1 is LNHDA and CDR2 SQIVND (reference sequence). The CDR3 consists of 13 residues. The CDR3 DNA reads TGTGCCAGTAGTATGGGCCTAATCGATGAGCAGTTCTTC. This sequence encodes CASSMGLIDEQFF.

The chain uses TRBV4-3 and TRBJ1-1; 7 nucleotides match TRBD1. V shed 3 bases and J 7 bases; nucleotides not matched to a gene: 17. This CDR3 contains 17 residues. Per germline, CDR1 LGHNA and CDR2 YSLEER. CDR3 in amino acids: CASSQLFPGTELLEAFF. The DNA for the CDR3 is TGCGCCAGCAGCCAGCTATTCCCCGGGACAGAGTTACTTGAAGCTTTCTTT.

The CDR3 spells CASSAHRGTTYEQYF. Written as DNA, the CDR3 is TGTGCCAGTAGTGCCCACAGGGGGACGACCTACGAGCAGTACTTC. The genes are TRBV19 and TRBJ2-7, with TRBD1 identical over 8 bases. V was pared by 5 bases and J by 2 bases, with 8 bases of the junction left unmatched. Germline V lookup: CDR1 LNHDA, CDR2 SQIVND (reference sequence). The CDR3 spans 15 residues.

This sequence joins TRBV13 and TRBJ2-3; 8 bases are a match to TRBD2. The germline V gene encodes CDR1 PRHDT and CDR2 FYEKMQ (reference sequence). The CDR3 consists of 14 residues. Germline trimming cut 2 bases from V and 4 bases from J; bases unmatched to any gene: 2. The CDR3 nucleotides are TGTGCCAGCAGCTTACGGGGGGGCGCAGATACGCAGTATTTT. Amino acids: CASSLRGGADTQYF.

This chain uses TRBV7-8 with TRBJ1-4; D is undetermined. The length of the CDR3 is 15 residues. The germline V gene encodes CDR1 SGHVS and CDR2 FQNEAQ. V lost 1 base to trimming and J lost 10 bases, with 16 bases between them. CDR3 coding DNA: TGTGCCAGCAGCTTAGGCACGGGTGGTGAGGGAAAACTGTTTTTT. It yields the protein CASSLGTGGEGKLFF.

The V gene is TRBV6-5, the J gene TRBJ2-5; possible D gene TRBD1, 5 bases. V lost 2 bases to trimming and J lost 1 base, with 8 bases between them. Germline V CDR1 and CDR2: MNHEY, SVGAGI. The CDR3 totals 14 residues. The CDR3, as DNA: TGTGCCAGCAGTTACGGGGCAGTCCAAGAGACCCAGTACTTC. It yields the protein CASSYGAVQETQYF.

J is TRBJ1-5 and V is TRBV7-2; 10 positions match TRBD1. Germline lookup yields CDR1 SGHTA and CDR2 FQGNSA. The CDR3 extends over 14 amino acids. After removal of 4 bases from V and 7 bases from J, the junction contained 4 bases not matched to a gene. CDR3 DNA: TGTGCCAGCAGCTCCGGGACAGGGGTACAGCCCCAGCATTTT. Its protein product is CASSSGTGVQPQHF. The full variable domain, with the rest looked up from reference TRBV7-2 and TRBJ1-5, is GAGVSQSPSNKVTEKGKDVELRCDPISGHTALYWYRQSLGQGLEFLIYFQGNSAPDKSGLPSDRFSAERTGGSVSTLTIQRTQQEDSAVYLCASSSGTGVQPQHFGDGTRLSIL.

The table lists this clone with a count of one. This chain connects TRBV19 to TRBJ1-5, with D tentatively TRBD1 (6 bases). The CDR3 runs to 15 residues. Trimming stripped 9 bases from V and 5 bases from J, with 20 bases between. Looked up from germline, CDR1 is LNHDA and CDR2 is SQIVND (reference sequence). The CDR3 DNA sequence: TGTGCCAGCTACTCAACCGGGACAACGGATCAGCCCCAGCATTTT. Its translation: CASYSTGTTDQPQHF. Looking up the rest from reference TRBV19 and TRBJ1-5 gives the full variable domain: DGGITQSPKYLFRKEGQNVTLSCEQNLNHDAMYWYRQDPGQGLRLIYYSQIVNDFQKGDIAEGYSVSREKKESFPLTVTSAQKNPTAFYLCASYSTGTTDQPQHFGDGTRLSIL.

This clone was found once. The chain combines TRBV19 with TRBJ2-6, with D perhaps TRBD1 (5 bases). The CDR3 spans 16 residues. V shed 4 bases and J shed 2 bases, with 12 bases lying between them. CDR1 and CDR2 from the germline V gene are LNHDA and SQIVND (reference sequence). The CDR3 region has the DNA TGTGCCAGTAGTAACAGGATTTCTGCTGGGGCCAACGTCCTGACTTTC. It codes for CASSNRISAGANVLTF.

V usage is TRBV25-1 and J usage is TRBJ2-2; 8 nucleotides agree with TRBD2. Germline CDR1 MGHDK, CDR2 SYGVNS. V lost 6 bases, J lost 3 bases, and 9 bases stayed unmatched. This CDR3 region has 16 residues. CDR3 DNA: TGTGCCAGCAGGGCCCGGGGGGGTATGTACACCGGGGAGCTGTTTTTT. Amino acids: CASRARGGMYTGELFF. The whole variable domain, remainder taken from reference TRBV25-1 and TRBJ2-2, is EADIYQTPRYLVIGTGKKITLECSQTMGHDKMYWYQQDPGMELHLIHYSYGVNSTEKGDLSSESTVSRIRTEHFPLTLESARPSHTSQYLCASRARGGMYTGELFFGEGSRLTVL.

The CDR3 DNA reads TGCAGCGTTGATGGTTCTGGACTAGCGGATTCCTACAATGAGCAGTTCTTC. This sequence encodes CSVDGSGLADSYNEQFF. The V call is TRBV29-1, the J call TRBJ2-1, with TRBD2 matching over 10 bases. The trim removed 3 bases at V and 1 base at J, leaving 9 bases unmatched. In germline, CDR1 is SQVTM, CDR2 ANQGSEA. This CDR3 spans 17 amino acids.

This chain uses TRBV11-3 with TRBJ2-7; 10 nucleotides align to TRBD1. The V and J ends lost 5 bases and 4 bases, in that order; junction bases with no gene match: 11. The CDR3 covers 16 residues. CDR1 and CDR2 (germline): SGHNT, YENEEA. The CDR3 spells CASSRKWDRGLYEQYF. CDR3 DNA sequence: TGTGCCAGCAGCCGGAAGTGGGACAGGGGTTTGTACGAGCAGTACTTC.

This clone showed up just once. The V call is TRBV27, the J call TRBJ2-7, with 12 positions matching TRBD1. Germline V lookup: CDR1 MNHEY, CDR2 SMNVEV (reference sequence). This CDR3 spans 15 amino acids. J lost 2 bases, V lost 2 bases, and 1 base had no gene match. The CDR3 sequence is CASSLGTGGTYEQYF. The DNA for the CDR3 is TGTGCCAGCAGTTTAGGGACAGGGGGCACCTACGAGCAGTACTTC.

This chain uses TRBV11-2 with TRBJ2-3, with D hard to call. The germline V gene has CDR1 SGHAT and CDR2 FQNNGV. The CDR3 has 14 amino acids. V lost 7 bases to trimming and J lost 2 bases, with 13 bases between them. The CDR3 nucleotides are TGTGCCAGCACCAAAGGAGAGGTCACAGATACGCAGTATTTT. Amino acids: CASTKGEVTDTQYF.

The chain links TRBV19 to TRBJ2-4, with D possibly matching TRBD2 (5 bases). Per germline, CDR1 LNHDA and CDR2 SQIVND (reference sequence). The CDR3 runs to 14 residues. V was shortened by 7 bases and J by 9 bases, with 19 bases between the two germline ends. Here the CDR3 reads CASITRGYPSIQYF. CDR3 sequence (DNA): TGTGCCAGTATCACCCGGGGATACCCCTCCATTCAGTACTTC.

This chain links TRBV11-2 with TRBJ2-1; 10 nucleotides align to TRBD1. Trimming took 6 bases from V and 4 from J; bases not matched to a gene: 12. This CDR3 spans 17 amino acids. Germline values: CDR1 SGHAT, CDR2 FQNNGV. CDR3 protein: CASRGQRRDRGYNEQFF. CDR3 nucleotides: TGTGCCAGCAGGGGACAACGCCGGGACAGGGGTTACAATGAGCAGTTCTTC. The entire variable domain, with the rest obtained from reference TRBV11-2 and TRBJ2-1, is as follows: EAGVAQSPRYKIIEKRQSVAFWCNPISGHATLYWYQQILGQGPKLLIQFQNNGVVDDSQLPKDRFSAERLKGVDSTLKIQPAKLEDSAVYLCASRGQRRDRGYNEQFFGPGTRLTVL.

This chain uses TRBV6-5 with TRBJ2-7, with 7 positions matching TRBD2. CDR3 size: 13 residues. V was pared by 5 bases and J by 3 bases, with 4 bases of the junction left unmatched. From germline, CDR1 is MNHEY and CDR2 SVGAGI. The CDR3 reads CASSDSGFYEQYF. CDR3 nucleotide sequence: TGTGCCAGCAGTGATAGCGGGTTCTACGAGCAGTACTTC.

The table lists this clone with a few counts. The rearrangement uses TRBV2 and TRBJ1-5, with TRBD1 as a possible D gene (5 bases). Germline V gene data show CDR1 as SNHLY and CDR2 as FYNNEI. Trimming cost V 3 bases and J 7 bases, with 16 bases left between them. The CDR3 totals 15 residues. This CDR3 reads CASSDRVETVQPQHF. Written as DNA, the CDR3 is TGTGCCAGCAGTGATAGGGTTGAGACAGTCCAGCCCCAGCATTTT.

The chain recombines TRBV6-5 with TRBJ1-2, with D possibly matching TRBD1 (6 bases). The germline gives CDR1 MNHEY, CDR2 SVGAGI. V was trimmed by 2 bases and J by 4 bases, leaving 11 bases between them. The CDR3 extends over 14 amino acids. The CDR3 spells CASSYDRSPYGYTF. The CDR3 DNA reads TGTGCCAGCAGTTACGACAGGTCTCCCTATGGCTACACCTTC.

This clone has just a few counts. The gene calls are TRBV19 and TRBJ1-5; the D is unclear. The CDR3 has 16 amino acids. CDR1 is LNHDA, CDR2 SQIVND, per germline (reference sequence). Trimming took off 3 bases at V and 0 bases at J, with 12 bases between the two ends. CDR3: CASSISADYSNQPQHF. The CDR3, as DNA: TGTGCCAGTAGTATTTCGGCGGACTATAGCAATCAGCCCCAGCATTTT.

This chain joins TRBV11-2 and TRBJ2-1; weak D call: TRBD1 (6 bases). The CDR3 runs to 14 residues. V was clipped by 6 bases and J by 5 bases, with 14 bases between them. The V gene's germline CDR1 is SGHAT and CDR2 FQNNGV. DNA of the CDR3: TGTGCCAGCAGTTACACAGGGACGGACAATGAGCAGTTCTTC. Translating it yields CASSYTGTDNEQFF.